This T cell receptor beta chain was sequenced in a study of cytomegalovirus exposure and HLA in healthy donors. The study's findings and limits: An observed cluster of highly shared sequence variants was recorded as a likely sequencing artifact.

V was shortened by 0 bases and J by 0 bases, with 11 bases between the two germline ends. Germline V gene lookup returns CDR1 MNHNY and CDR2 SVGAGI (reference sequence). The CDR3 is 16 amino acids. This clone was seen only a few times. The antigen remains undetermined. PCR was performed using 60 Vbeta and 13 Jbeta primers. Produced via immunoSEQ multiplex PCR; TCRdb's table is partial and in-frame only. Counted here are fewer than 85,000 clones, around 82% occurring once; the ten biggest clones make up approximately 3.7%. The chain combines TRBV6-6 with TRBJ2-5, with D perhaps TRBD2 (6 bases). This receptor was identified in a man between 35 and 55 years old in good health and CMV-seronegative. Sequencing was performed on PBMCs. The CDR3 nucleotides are TGTGCCAGCAGTTACTCGGGGGGTGCGTACCAAGAGACCCAGTACTTC. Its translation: CASSYSGGAYQETQYF.